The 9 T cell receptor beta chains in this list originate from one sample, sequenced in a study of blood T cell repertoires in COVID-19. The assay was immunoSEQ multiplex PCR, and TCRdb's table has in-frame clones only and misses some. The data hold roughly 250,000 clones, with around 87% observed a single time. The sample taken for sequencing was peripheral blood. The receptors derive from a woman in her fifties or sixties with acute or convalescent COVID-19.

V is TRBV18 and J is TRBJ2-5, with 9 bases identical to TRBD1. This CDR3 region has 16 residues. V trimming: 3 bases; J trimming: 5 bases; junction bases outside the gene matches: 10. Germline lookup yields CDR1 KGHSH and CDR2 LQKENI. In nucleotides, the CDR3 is TGTGCCAGCTCACCTGCCGGGACAGGGTCCCGGGAGACCCAGTACTTC. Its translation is CASSPAGTGSRETQYF.

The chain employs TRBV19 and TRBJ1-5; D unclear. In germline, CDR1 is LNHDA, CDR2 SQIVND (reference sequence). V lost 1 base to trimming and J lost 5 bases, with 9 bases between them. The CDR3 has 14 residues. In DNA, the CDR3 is TGTGCCAGTAGTATAGGGAGGAGCTATCAGCCCCAGCATTTT. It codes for CASSIGRSYQPQHF.

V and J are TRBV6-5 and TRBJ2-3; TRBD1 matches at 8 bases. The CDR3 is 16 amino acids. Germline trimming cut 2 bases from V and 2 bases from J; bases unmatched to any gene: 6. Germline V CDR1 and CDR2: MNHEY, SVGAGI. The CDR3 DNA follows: TGTGCCAGCAGTTACACCCAGCAGGGGGCCACAGATACGCAGTATTTT. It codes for CASSYTQQGATDTQYF.

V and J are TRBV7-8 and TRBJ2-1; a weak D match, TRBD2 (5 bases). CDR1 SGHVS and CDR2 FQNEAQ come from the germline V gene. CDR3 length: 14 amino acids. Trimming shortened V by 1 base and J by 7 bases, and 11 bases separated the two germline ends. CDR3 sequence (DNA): TGTGCCAGCAGCTTAGGTGCGAGAGGGAATGAGCAGTTCTTC. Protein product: CASSLGARGNEQFF.

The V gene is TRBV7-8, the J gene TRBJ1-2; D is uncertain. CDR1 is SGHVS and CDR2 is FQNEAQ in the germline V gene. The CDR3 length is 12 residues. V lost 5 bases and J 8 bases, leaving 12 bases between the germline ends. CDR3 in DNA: TGTGCCAGCAGCCCTCCCCCGGGGGGCTACACCTTC. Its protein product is CASSPPPGGYTF. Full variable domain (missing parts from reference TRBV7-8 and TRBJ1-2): GAGVSQSPRYKVAKRGQDVALRCDPISGHVSLFWYQQALGQGPEFLTYFQNEAQLDKSGLPSDRFFAERPEGSVSTLKIQRTQQEDSAVYLCASSPPPGGYTFGSGTRLTVV.

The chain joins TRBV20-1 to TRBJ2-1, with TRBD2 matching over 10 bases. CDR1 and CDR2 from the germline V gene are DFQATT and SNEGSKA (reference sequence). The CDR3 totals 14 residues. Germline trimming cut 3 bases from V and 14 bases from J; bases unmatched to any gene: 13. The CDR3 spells CSASALAGARQKFF. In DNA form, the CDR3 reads TGCAGTGCTAGTGCGCTAGCGGGAGCCCGGCAGAAGTTCTTC.

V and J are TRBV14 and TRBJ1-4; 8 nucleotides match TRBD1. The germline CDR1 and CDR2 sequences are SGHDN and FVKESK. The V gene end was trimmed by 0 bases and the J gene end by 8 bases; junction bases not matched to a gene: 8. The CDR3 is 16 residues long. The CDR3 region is CASSQEQDRAGEKLFF. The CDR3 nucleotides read TGTGCCAGCAGCCAAGAGCAGGACAGGGCCGGGGAAAAACTGTTTTTT.

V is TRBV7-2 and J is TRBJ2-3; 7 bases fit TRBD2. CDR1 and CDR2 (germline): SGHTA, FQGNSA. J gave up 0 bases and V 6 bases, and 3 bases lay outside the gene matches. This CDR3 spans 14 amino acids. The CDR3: CASRPGLSTDTQYF. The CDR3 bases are TGTGCCAGCAGACCGGGACTAAGCACAGATACGCAGTATTTT.

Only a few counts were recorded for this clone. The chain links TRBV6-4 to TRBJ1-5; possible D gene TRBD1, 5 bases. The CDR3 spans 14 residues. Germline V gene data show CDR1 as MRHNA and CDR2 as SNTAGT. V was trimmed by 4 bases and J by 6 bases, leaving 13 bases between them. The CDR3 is CASSGQGGVQPQHF. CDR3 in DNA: TGTGCCAGCAGTGGGCAGGGTGGCGTTCAGCCCCAGCATTTT.